This is a list of T cell receptor beta chains from one sample in a study of T cell repertoires in cytomegalovirus infection. Antigen specificity for these receptors is unknown. TCRdb fed the reads into MiXCR, producing one record per CDR3 protein. Of 84,000 or so distinct CDR3 sequences in the sample, about 45% are singletons; the top ten hold more than 85%. Sequencing was performed on CD8+ T cells from cultured PBMCs, taken from culture after CMV antigen stimulation. The receptors were gathered from a human donor in good health (CMV status not recorded). Some clones in this sample may be carry-over from other donors' samples. CDR3s include the opening cysteine and the closing phenylalanine or tryptophan. The D gene is left open where the match is weak. Where a row states a size, it is once, few, many or the class of an expanded clone; other rows omit it.

. 17 TRBJ1-2 TRBD1 TRBV15 CATSYRRGTGGVYGYTF TGTGCCACCAGCTATCGAAGAGGGACAGGGGGCGTCTATGGCTACACCTTC
. 14 TRBJ2-7 TRBD1 TRBV5-1 CASSWRQGAYEQYF TGCGCCAGCAGCTGGAGGCAGGGGGCTTACGAGCAGTACTTC
. 17 TRBJ2-2 TRBD2 TRBV11-3 CASSLAGTSGRPGELFF TGTGCCAGCAGCCTCGCCGGGACTAGCGGGAGACCCGGGGAGCTGTTTTTT
. 14 TRBJ1-1 . TRBV6-2/TRBV6-3 CARSSPEPNPEAFF TGTGCCCGCAGTTCCCCAGAACCGAACCCTGAAGCATTCTTT
. 15 TRBJ2-3 . TRBV27 CATSPLRHQPDTQYF TGTGCCACCTCCCCGCTAAGGCATCAGCCAGATACGCAGTATTTT
. 14 TRBJ2-5 . TRBV7-8 CASHGTLGRETQYF TGTGCCAGCCACGGAACCCTGGGACGAGAGACCCAGTACTTC
few 16 TRBJ2-7 TRBD1 TRBV19 CASSILGQGNSYEQYF TGTGCCAGTAGTATACTGGGACAGGGAAATTCCTACGAGCAGTACTTC
. 14 TRBJ1-5 TRBD1 TRBV12-3/TRBV12-4 CASSRTGVGQPQHF TGTGCCAGCAGTCGAACAGGGGTCGGTCAGCCCCAGCATTTT
. 15 TRBJ2-7 TRBD2 TRBV4-2 CASSQLAGARYEQYF TGTGCCAGCAGCCAATTAGCGGGAGCGAGATACGAGCAGTACTTC
few 16 TRBJ2-3 TRBD2 TRBV20-1 CSATSLRLAGADTQYF TGCAGTGCTACCTCCCTCCGACTAGCGGGAGCAGATACGCAGTATTTT
. 16 TRBJ2-1 . TRBV6-5 CASSTGKRKLYNEQFF TGTGCCAGCAGTACGGGAAAACGAAAGTTATACAATGAGCAGTTCTTC
. 15 TRBJ2-4 TRBD1 TRBV27 CASSSWTGQINIQYF TGTGCCAGCAGTTCCTGGACAGGTCAAATAAACATTCAGTACTTC
. 13 TRBJ1-1 . TRBV7-2 CASSFPPGAEAFF TGTGCCAGCAGTTTCCCTCCAGGGGCTGAAGCTTTCTTT
few 17 TRBJ2-1 TRBD2 TRBV5-1 CASSTYPSGGAGYEQFF TGCGCCAGCAGCACTTATCCTAGCGGGGGGGCCGGGTATGAGCAGTTCTTC
. 15 TRBJ2-2 . TRBV12-3/TRBV12-4 CASPWGKEGTGELFF TGTGCCAGCCCTTGGGGGAAGGAGGGAACCGGGGAGCTGTTTTTT
few 13 TRBJ1-2 . TRBV4-2 CASSQDDSYGYTF TGTGCCAGCAGCCAAGATGATTCCTATGGCTACACCTTC
. 14 TRBJ2-7 TRBD1 TRBV5-6 CASSIGTGVYEQYF TGTGCCAGCAGCATAGGGACAGGGGTCTACGAGCAGTACTTC
. 14 TRBJ2-7 TRBD1 TRBV7-3 CASSETGDHYEQYF TGTGCCAGCAGCGAGACAGGGGACCACTACGAGCAGTACTTC
. 16 TRBJ2-1 TRBD2 TRBV6-5 CASSLGLAGGGHEQFF TGTGCCAGCAGTTTGGGACTAGCGGGAGGAGGGCATGAGCAGTTCTTC
few 14 TRBJ2-1 TRBD2 TRBV24-1 CATMGRAGYNEQFF TGTGCCACCATGGGGAGGGCCGGGTACAATGAGCAGTTCTTC
. 17 TRBJ2-3 . TRBV7-6 CASSLAAVGGQTDTQYF TGTGCCAGCAGCTTAGCGGCTGTCGGGGGACAGACAGATACGCAGTATTTT
. 15 TRBJ2-3 TRBD2 TRBV7-3 CASSLMGGSVDTQYF TGTGCCAGCAGCTTAATGGGCGGGAGTGTCGATACGCAGTATTTT
. 15 TRBJ2-4 . TRBV19 CASTQGGGTKNIQYF TGTGCCAGTACCCAGGGAGGCGGAACCAAAAACATTCAGTACTTC
. 14 TRBJ2-7 . TRBV28 CASTPTQPYYEQYF TGTGCCAGCACTCCCACCCAACCCTACTACGAGCAGTACTTC
. 14 TRBJ2-5 TRBD2 TRBV10-3 CATRERGPQETQYF TGTGCCACCCGGGAGCGGGGCCCCCAAGAGACCCAGTACTTC
. 14 TRBJ2-7 . TRBV7-6 CASSLQPSSYEQYF TGTGCCAGCAGCCTCCAGCCCAGCTCCTACGAGCAGTACTTC
. 15 TRBJ2-1 TRBD2 TRBV19 CATRIAGGPYNEQFF TGTGCCACTCGGATAGCGGGAGGCCCTTACAATGAGCAGTTCTTC
. 14 TRBJ2-7 . TRBV12-3/TRBV12-4 CASSALGPRYEQYF TGTGCCAGCAGTGCACTAGGACCGAGATACGAGCAGTACTTC
. 16 TRBJ1-1 . TRBV7-2 CASSSEGPGGNTEAFF TGTGCCAGCAGCTCCGAGGGGCCGGGAGGGAACACTGAAGCTTTCTTT
few 15 TRBJ1-6 TRBD1 TRBV10-3 CAISEGTGYNSPLHF TGTGCCATCAGTGAGGGGACAGGTTATAATTCACCCCTCCACTTT
few 17 TRBJ2-3 TRBD1 TRBV27 CASSLLVTGSVTDTQYF TGTGCCAGCAGTTTACTGGTGACAGGGTCAGTAACAGATACGCAGTATTTT
. 16 TRBJ1-4 . TRBV7-6 CASSLDARRNNEKLFF TGTGCCAGCAGCTTAGACGCCCGACGGAATAATGAAAAACTGTTTTTT
. 12 TRBJ2-3 . TRBV7-3 CASSSESNTQYF TGTGCCAGCAGCTCGGAGTCCAATACGCAGTATTTT
few 16 TRBJ1-4 . TRBV6-1 CASTTLGVATNEKLFF TGTGCCAGCACCACCTTAGGCGTCGCAACTAATGAAAAACTGTTTTTT
. 16 TRBJ2-4 . TRBV27 CASSLSAISWGNIQYF TGTGCCAGCAGTTTATCGGCCATCTCTTGGGGAAACATTCAGTACTTC
. 16 TRBJ2-7 . TRBV28 CASSRVPGQVSYEQYF TGTGCCAGCAGTAGAGTACCGGGACAAGTCTCCTACGAGCAGTACTTC
few 12 TRBJ1-1 . TRBV7-2 CASSSSRLEAFF TGTGCCAGCAGCTCTTCACGGCTTGAAGCTTTCTTT
once 14 TRBJ2-2 TRBD2 TRBV30 CAWNAGANTGELFF TGTGCCTGGAATGCGGGGGCGAACACCGGGGAGCTGTTTTTT
. 10 TRBJ2-1 TRBD2 TRBV2 CATSGTRSFF TGTGCCACCTCCGGGACTAGGTCATTCTTC
. 15 TRBJ2-3 TRBD2 TRBV6-1 CASRGFAGGTDTQYF TGTGCCAGCAGGGGCTTTGCGGGAGGGACAGATACGCAGTATTTT
. 14 TRBJ1-2 . TRBV13 CASSSGKRGDGYTF TGTGCCAGCTCCTCAGGGAAAAGGGGTGATGGCTACACCTTC
. 16 TRBJ2-5 TRBD2 TRBV9 CASSETSGGAQETQYF TGTGCCAGCAGCGAAACTAGCGGGGGGGCGCAAGAGACCCAGTACTTC
few 14 TRBJ2-7 . TRBV19 CASKPGAGFHEQYF TGTGCCAGTAAGCCCGGGGCAGGGTTCCACGAGCAGTACTTC
many 17 TRBJ2-5 . TRBV6-1 CASSEYGPAEAKETQYF TGTGCCAGCAGTGAGTACGGACCCGCCGAAGCTAAAGAGACCCAGTACTTC
. 14 TRBJ1-2 . TRBV7-9 CASSLDRGLDGYTF TGTGCCAGCAGCTTAGACAGAGGATTAGATGGCTACACCTTC